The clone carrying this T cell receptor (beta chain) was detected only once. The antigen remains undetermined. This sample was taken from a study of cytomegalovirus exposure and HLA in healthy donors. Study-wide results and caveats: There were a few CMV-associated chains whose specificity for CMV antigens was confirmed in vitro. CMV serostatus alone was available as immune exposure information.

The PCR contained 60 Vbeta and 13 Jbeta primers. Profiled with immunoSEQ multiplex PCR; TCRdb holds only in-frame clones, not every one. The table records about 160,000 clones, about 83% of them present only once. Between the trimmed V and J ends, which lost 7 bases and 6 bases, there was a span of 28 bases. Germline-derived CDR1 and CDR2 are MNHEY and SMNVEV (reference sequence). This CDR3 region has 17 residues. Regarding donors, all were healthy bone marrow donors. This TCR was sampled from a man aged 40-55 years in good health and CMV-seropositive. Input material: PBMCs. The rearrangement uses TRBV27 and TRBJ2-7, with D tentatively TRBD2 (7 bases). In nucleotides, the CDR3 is TGTGCCAGCACCCTTTGGGGGGAGGGGGGCGCGGAGAGCGAGCAGTACTTC. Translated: CASTLWGEGGAESEQYF.